Below, 3 T cell receptor beta chains from the same sample are listed, as sequenced in a study of CD8+ T cells in alopecia areata. Stated treatment: oral pan-JAK inhibitor, 5-10 mg twice daily. Reverse transcribed after extraction, RNA yielded cDNA as the sequencing template. Clones were read by immunoSEQ multiplex PCR, and TCRdb kept only the in-frame ones, dropping some. The sample records 150,000 to 200,000 clones, less than 70% being singletons. Sequenced here: CD4+ T cells sorted from blood, sampled at approximately week 49, from a patient treated with tofacitinib. All receptors derive from a human donor with alopecia areata.

Only one count was recorded for this clone. The chain employs TRBV29-1 and TRBJ1-1; D not certain. Germline lookup yields CDR1 SQVTM and CDR2 ANQGSEA. The CDR3 is made up of 13 amino acids. The V gene lost 7 bases and the J gene lost 0 bases, with 12 bases spanning the gap. In DNA form, the CDR3 reads TGCAGCGGGGAAAGAAGACTGAACACTGAAGCTTTCTTT. Its protein product is CSGERRLNTEAFF.

This clone was observed a handful of times. The chain employs TRBV10-1 and TRBJ2-7; the D gene is possibly TRBD1 (6 bases). V was shortened by 5 bases and J by 3 bases, with 8 bases between the two germline ends. The CDR3 is 12 amino acids. Germline values: CDR1 WNHNN, CDR2 SYGVQD (reference sequence). The CDR3: CASSRDNYEQYF. The CDR3 region has the DNA TGCGCCAGCAGTCGGGACAACTACGAGCAGTACTTC.

Points on this clone: Other DNA variants within this sample encode the same CDR3. V is TRBV20-1 and J is TRBJ2-5, with no clear D. Trimming stripped 3 bases from V and 2 bases from J, with 4 bases between. The CDR3 runs to 11 residues. The germline V gene has CDR1 DFQATT and CDR2 SNEGSKA (reference sequence). CDR3 nucleotide sequence: TGCAGTGCTAGGGGTCAAGAGACCCAGTACTTC. Translated, it gives CSARGQETQYF.